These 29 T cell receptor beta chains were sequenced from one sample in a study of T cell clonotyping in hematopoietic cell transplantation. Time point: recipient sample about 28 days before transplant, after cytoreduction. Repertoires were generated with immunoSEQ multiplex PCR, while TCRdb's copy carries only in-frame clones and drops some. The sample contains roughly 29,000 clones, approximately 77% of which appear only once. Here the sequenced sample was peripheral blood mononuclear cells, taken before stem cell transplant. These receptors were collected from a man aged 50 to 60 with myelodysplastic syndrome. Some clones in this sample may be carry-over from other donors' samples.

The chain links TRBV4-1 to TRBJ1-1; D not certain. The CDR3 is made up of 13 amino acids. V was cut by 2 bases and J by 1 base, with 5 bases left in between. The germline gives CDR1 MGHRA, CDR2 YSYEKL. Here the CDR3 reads CASSQTSNTEAFF. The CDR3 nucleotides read TGCGCCAGCAGCCAAACGTCGAACACTGAAGCTTTCTTT.

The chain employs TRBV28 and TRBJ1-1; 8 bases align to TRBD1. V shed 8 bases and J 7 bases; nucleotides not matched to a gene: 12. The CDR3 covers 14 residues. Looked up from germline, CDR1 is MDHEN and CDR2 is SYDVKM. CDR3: CASLPGQVSFEAFF. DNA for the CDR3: TGTGCCAGCCTACCGGGACAGGTCTCGTTTGAAGCTTTCTTT.

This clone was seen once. The CDR3 spells CASSPGTSGSSNTGELFF. The CDR3 region has the DNA TGCGCCAGCAGCCCTGGGACTAGCGGGAGTTCTAACACCGGGGAGCTGTTTTTT. The chain carries TRBV4-3 and TRBJ2-2, with 14 bases identical to TRBD2. V lost 4 bases to trimming and J lost 2 bases; unmatched junction nucleotides: 6. Germline CDR1 reads LGHNA; CDR2 reads YSLEER. This CDR3 is built from 18 residues.

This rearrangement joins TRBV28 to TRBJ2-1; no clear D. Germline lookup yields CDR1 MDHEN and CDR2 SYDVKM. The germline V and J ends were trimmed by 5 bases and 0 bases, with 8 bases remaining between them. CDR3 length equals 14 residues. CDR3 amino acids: CASSPLSSYNEQFF. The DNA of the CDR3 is TGTGCCAGCAGTCCTTTGAGCTCCTACAATGAGCAGTTCTTC.

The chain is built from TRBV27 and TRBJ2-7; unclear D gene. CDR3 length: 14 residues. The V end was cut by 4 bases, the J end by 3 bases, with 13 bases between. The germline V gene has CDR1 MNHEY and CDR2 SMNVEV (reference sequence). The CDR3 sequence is CASSSGMGYYEQYF. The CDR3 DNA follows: TGTGCCAGCAGTTCCGGCATGGGCTACTACGAGCAGTACTTC.

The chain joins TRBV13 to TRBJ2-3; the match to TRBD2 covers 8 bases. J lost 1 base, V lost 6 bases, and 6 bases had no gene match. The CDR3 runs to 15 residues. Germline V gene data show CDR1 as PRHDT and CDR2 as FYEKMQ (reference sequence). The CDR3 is CASSFLTSGTDTQYF. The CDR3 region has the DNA TGTGCCAGCAGTTTCTTGACTAGCGGCACAGATACGCAGTATTTT.

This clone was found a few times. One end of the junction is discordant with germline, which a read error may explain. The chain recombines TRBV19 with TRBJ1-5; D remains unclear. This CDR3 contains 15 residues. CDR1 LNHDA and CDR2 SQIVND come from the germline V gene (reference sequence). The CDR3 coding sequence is TGTGTCAGTAGTATAGTCCCGTTTAGCAATCAGCCCCAGCATTTT. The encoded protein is CVSSIVPFSNQPQHF.

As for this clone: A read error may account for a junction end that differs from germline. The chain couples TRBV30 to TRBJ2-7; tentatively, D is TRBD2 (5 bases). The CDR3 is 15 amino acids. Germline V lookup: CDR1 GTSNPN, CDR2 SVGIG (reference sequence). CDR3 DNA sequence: TGTGCCTGGATTTCTCGGACTTTGAGCTCCTACGGGCAGTACTTC. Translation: CAWISRTLSSYGQYF.

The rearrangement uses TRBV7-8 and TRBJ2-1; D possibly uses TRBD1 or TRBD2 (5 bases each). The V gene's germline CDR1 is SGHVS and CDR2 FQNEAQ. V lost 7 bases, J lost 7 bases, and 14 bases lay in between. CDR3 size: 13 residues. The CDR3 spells CASTQRWGNEQFF. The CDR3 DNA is TGTGCCAGCACCCAACGGTGGGGGAATGAGCAGTTCTTC.

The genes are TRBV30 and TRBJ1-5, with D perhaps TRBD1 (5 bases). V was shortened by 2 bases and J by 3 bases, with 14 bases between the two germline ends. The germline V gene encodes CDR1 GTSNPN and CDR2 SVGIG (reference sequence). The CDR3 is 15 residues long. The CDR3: CAWSPDRDPNQPQHF. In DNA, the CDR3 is TGTGCCTGGAGTCCTGACCGGGACCCCAATCAGCCCCAGCATTTT.

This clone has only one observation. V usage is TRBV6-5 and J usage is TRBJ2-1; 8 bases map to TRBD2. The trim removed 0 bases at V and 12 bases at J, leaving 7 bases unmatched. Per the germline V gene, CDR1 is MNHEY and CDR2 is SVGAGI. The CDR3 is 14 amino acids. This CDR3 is CASSYSRSGAGQFF. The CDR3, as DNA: TGTGCCAGCAGTTACTCACGTAGCGGGGCCGGGCAGTTCTTC.

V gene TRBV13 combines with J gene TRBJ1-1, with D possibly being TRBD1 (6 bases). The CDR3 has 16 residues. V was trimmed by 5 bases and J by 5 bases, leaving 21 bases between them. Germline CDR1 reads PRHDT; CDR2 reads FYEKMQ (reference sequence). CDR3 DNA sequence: TGTGCCAGCAGCCCTAAAGGGGGGCGGCAGCGGACTGAAGCTTTCTTT. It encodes CASSPKGGRQRTEAFF.

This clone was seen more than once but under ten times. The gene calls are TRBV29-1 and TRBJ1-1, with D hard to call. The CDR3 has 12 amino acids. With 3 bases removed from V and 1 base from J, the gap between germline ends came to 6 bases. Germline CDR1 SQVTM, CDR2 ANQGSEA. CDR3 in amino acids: CSVDSGNTEAFF. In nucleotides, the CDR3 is TGCAGCGTTGATAGCGGGAACACTGAAGCTTTCTTT.

CDR3 protein: CASSQGGWETQYF. CDR3 bases: TGCGCCAGCAGCCAAGGGGGCTGGGAGACCCAGTACTTC. The V gene is TRBV4-1, the J gene TRBJ2-5; a possible D gene is TRBD1 (5 bases). V lost 1 base, J lost 5 bases, and 8 bases lay in between. Germline V gene data show CDR1 as MGHRA and CDR2 as YSYEKL. The length of the CDR3 is 13 residues.

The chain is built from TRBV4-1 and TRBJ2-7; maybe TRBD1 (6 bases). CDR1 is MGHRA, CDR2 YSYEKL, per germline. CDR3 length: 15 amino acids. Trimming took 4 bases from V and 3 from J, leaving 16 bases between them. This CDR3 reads CASSPDETGIYEQYF. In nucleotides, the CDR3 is TGCGCCAGCAGCCCAGACGAAACAGGGATCTACGAGCAGTACTTC.

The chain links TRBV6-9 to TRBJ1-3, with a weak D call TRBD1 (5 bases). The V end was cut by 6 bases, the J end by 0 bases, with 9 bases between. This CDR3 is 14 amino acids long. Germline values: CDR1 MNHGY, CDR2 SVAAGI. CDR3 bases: TGTGCCAGCAGCCAGGGCCCCTCTGGAAACACCATATATTTT. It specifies CASSQGPSGNTIYF.

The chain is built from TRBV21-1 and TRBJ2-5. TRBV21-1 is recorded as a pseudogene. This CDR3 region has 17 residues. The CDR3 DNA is TGTGCCAGCAGCATGACTACAAAACAGACAGTGAAAGAGACCCAGTACTTC. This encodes CASSMTTKQTVKETQYF.

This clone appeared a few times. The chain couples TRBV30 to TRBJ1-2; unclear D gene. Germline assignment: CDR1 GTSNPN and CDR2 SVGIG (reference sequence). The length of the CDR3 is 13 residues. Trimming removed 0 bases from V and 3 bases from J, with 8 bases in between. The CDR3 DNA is TGTGCCTGGAGTGTCAATGAGGACTATGGCTACACCTTC. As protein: CAWSVNEDYGYTF.

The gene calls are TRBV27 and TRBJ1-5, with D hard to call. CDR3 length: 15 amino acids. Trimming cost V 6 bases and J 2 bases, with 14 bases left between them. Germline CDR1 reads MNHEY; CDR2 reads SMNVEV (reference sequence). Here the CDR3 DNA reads TGTGCCAGCAGCCCTTCCCCAAGGGGCAATCAGCCCCAGCATTTT. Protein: CASSPSPRGNQPQHF.

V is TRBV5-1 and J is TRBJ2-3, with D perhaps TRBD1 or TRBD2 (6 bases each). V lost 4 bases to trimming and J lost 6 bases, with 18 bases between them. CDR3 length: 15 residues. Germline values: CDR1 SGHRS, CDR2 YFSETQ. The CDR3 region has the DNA TGCGCCAGCAGCGCAGTAATCGGGGGCAGGGATACGCAGTATTTT. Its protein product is CASSAVIGGRDTQYF.

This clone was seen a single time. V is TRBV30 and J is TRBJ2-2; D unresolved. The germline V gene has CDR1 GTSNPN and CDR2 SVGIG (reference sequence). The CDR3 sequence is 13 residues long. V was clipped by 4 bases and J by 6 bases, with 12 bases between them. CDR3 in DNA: TGTGCCTGGACCCAAGGGTGGGCCGGGGAGCTGTTTTTT. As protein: CAWTQGWAGELFF.

CDR3 DNA sequence: TGTGCCAGCGGGGGCGGGAGGGCTATCAACGAGCAGTACTTC. Its translation is CASGGGRAINEQYF. The rearrangement links TRBV28 to TRBJ2-7, with 9 nucleotides matching TRBD2. The trim removed 8 bases at V and 5 bases at J, leaving 10 bases unmatched. CDR3 length: 14 amino acids. The V gene's germline CDR1 is MDHEN and CDR2 SYDVKM.

The CDR3 is CASSARVFTYEQYF. CDR3 DNA sequence: TGTGCCAGCTCGGCCCGGGTCTTCACCTACGAGCAGTACTTC. The chain has TRBV6-1 and TRBJ2-7; D not certain. Trimming left V 8 bases short and J 2 bases short, with 16 bases between. The CDR3 extends over 14 amino acids. Per the germline V gene, CDR1 is MNHNS and CDR2 is SASEGT.

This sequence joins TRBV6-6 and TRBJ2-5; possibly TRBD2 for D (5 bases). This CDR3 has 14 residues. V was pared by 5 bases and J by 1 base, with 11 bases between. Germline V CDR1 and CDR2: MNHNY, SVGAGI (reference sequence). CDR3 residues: CASSAGLTQETQYF. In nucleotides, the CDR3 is TGTGCCAGCAGTGCTGGACTGACCCAAGAGACCCAGTACTTC.

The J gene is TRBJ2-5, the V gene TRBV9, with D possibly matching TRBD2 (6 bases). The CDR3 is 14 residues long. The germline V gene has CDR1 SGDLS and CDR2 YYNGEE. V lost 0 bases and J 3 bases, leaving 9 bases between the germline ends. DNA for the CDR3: TGTGCCAGCAGCGTAGCTGGGGGGAAAGAGACCCAGTACTTC. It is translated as CASSVAGGKETQYF. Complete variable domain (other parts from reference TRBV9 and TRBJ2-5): DSGVTQTPKHLITATGQRVTLRCSPRSGDLSVYWYQQSLDQGLQFLIQYYNGEERAKGNILERFSAQQFPDLHSELNLSSLELGDSALYFCASSVAGGKETQYFGPGTRLLVL.

CDR3 DNA: TGTGCCAGCAGTGAAGGAGGTGGCGGGACAGATACGCAGTATTTT. It codes for CASSEGGGGTDTQYF. The J gene is TRBJ2-3, the V gene TRBV2, with TRBD2 as a possible D gene (5 bases). This CDR3 contains 15 residues. V gave up 1 base and J gave up 3 bases, with 11 bases separating them. Per germline, CDR1 SNHLY and CDR2 FYNNEI.

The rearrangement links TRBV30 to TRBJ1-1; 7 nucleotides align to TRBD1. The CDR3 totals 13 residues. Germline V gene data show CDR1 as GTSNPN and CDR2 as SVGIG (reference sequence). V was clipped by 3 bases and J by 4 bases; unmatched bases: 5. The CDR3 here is CAWRRDRATEAFF. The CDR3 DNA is TGTGCCTGGAGGAGAGACAGGGCCACTGAAGCTTTCTTT.

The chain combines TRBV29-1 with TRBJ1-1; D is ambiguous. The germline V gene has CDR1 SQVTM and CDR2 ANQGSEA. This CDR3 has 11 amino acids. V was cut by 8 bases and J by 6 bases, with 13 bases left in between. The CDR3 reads CSTALGPEAFF. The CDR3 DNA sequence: TGCAGCACCGCTCTTGGTCCTGAAGCTTTCTTT.

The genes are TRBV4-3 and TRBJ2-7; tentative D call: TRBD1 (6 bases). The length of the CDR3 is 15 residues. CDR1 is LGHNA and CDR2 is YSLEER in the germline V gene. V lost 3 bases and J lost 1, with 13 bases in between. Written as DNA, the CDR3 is TGCGCCAGCAGCCAGTTACGGGACACTTCCTACGAGCAGTACTTC. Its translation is CASSQLRDTSYEQYF.